This T cell receptor beta chain is drawn from a study of identical twins. Overall study results and limits: Insertions were fewer in abundant cord blood beta clonotypes, whereas memory repertoires showed none of this pattern. One should note that invariant MAIT and iNKT cells could partly confound zero-insertion analyses.

In regard to this clonotype: What it binds is unknown.

Unique molecular identifiers were present on cDNA, and template switching added a universal primer site. TCRdb reanalysed the 5' RACE reads using MiXCR and keeps one entry per CDR3 protein. The sample has some 900,000 distinct CDR3 sequences; around an eighth are singletons. This sample was also put to use in a study of yellow fever vaccine responses in identical twins.

The sequence was collected from a woman aged 18 to 35 in good health. What was sequenced was PBMCs.

CDR3 bases: TGTGCCAGCAGCCAGGGGACAGCAAATTTCCAAGAGACCCAGTACTTC. Its translation is CASSQGTANFQETQYF. The chain joins TRBV7-9 to TRBJ2-5; 7 bases line up with TRBD1. The CDR3 is made up of 16 amino acids. V lost 5 bases and J lost 1; bases outside the gene matches: 10. In germline, CDR1 is SEHNR, CDR2 FQNEAQ (reference sequence). Based on the CDR3 plus reference TRBV7-9 and TRBJ2-5, the full variable domain is DTGVSQNPRHKITKRGQNVTFRCDPISEHNRLYWYRQTLGQGPEFLTYFQNEAQLEKSRLLSDRFSAERPKGSFSTLEIQRTEQGDSAMYLCASSQGTANFQETQYFGPGTRLLVL.